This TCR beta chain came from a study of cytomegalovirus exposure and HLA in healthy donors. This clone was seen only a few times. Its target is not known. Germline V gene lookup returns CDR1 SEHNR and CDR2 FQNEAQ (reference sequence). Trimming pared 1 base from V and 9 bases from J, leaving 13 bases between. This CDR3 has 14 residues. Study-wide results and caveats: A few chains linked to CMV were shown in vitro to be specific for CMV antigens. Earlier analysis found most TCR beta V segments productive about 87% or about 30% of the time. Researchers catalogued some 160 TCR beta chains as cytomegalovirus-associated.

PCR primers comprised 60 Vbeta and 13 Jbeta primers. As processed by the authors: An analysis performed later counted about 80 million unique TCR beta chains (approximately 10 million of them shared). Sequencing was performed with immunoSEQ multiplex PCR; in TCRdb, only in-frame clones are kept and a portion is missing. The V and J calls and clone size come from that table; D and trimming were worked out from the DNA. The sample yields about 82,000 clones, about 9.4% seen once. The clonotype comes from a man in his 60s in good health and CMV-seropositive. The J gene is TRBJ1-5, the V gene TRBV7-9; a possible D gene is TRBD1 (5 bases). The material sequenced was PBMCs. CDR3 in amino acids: CASSLGTSQGPQHF. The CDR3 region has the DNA TGTGCCAGCAGCTTAGGGACATCTCAGGGGCCCCAGCATTTT.